This TCR beta chain appears in the sequencing data of a study of blood T cells in healthy people across ages. Through a sample-barcoded 5' primer and a J-beta primer mix, a second PCR was run for about 6 to 11 cycles. A 12-random-nucleotide template-switch adaptor tagged each cDNA molecule. TCRdb reprocessed the 5' RACE reads with MiXCR, giving one entry per CDR3 protein. The sample consists of about 670,000 distinct CDR3 sequences, around 41% of them appearing once. Note on this clonotype: The target antigen is unknown.

V lost 8 bases to trimming and J lost 9 bases; unmatched junction nucleotides: 10. Germline-derived CDR1 and CDR2 are LNHNV and YYDKDF (reference sequence). This CDR3 is 13 amino acids long. Whole-study findings and limits: As naive T cell percentage varied, TCR beta diversity correlated strongly with it.

V gene TRBV15 combines with J gene TRBJ2-4, with 7 bases that match TRBD2. What was sequenced was blood. The sequence was collected from a man older than 75 in good health. The CDR3: CATSGSGGGIQYF. The CDR3 DNA follows: TGTGCCACCTCGGGTAGTGGGGGGGGCATTCAGTACTTC.